Sequencing of this T cell receptor beta chain was carried out in a study of cytomegalovirus exposure and HLA in healthy donors. This clone was found once. The study ran its PCR with 60 Vbeta and 13 Jbeta primers. Here immunoSEQ multiplex PCR was the method, and the copy in TCRdb shows in-frame clones only, minus some. The sample carries over 70,000 clones, about 80% recorded once. This receptor was obtained from a woman aged 45-59 years in good health and CMV-seropositive. Sequencing used PBMCs.

CDR3 loop: CASSLGDRGQETQYF. CDR3 nucleotide sequence: TGCGCCAGCAGCTTGGGGGACAGGGGGCAAGAGACCCAGTACTTC. This chain connects TRBV5-1 to TRBJ2-5, with 11 nucleotides matching TRBD1. Germline trimming cut 0 bases from V and 2 bases from J; bases unmatched to any gene: 0. The V gene's germline CDR1 is SGHRS and CDR2 YFSETQ. This CDR3 has 15 amino acids.